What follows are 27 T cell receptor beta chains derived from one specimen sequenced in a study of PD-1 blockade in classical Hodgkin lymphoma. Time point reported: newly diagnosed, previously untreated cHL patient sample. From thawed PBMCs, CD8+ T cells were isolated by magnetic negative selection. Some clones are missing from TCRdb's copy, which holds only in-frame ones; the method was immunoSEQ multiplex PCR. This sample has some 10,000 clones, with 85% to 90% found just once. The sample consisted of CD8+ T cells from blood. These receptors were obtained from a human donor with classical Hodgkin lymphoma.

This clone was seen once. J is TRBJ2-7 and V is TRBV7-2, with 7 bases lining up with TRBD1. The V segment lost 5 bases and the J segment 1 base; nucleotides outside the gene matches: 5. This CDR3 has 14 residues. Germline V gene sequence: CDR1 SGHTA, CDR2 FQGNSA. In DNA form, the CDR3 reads TGTGCCAGCAGCCTACGGGGACAGTCCTACGAGCAGTACTTC. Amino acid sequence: CASSLRGQSYEQYF. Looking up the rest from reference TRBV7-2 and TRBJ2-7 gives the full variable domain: GAGVSQSPSNKVTEKGKDVELRCDPISGHTALYWYRQSLGQGLEFLIYFQGNSAPDKSGLPSDRFSAERTGGSVSTLTIQRTQQEDSAVYLCASSLRGQSYEQYFGPGTRLTVT.

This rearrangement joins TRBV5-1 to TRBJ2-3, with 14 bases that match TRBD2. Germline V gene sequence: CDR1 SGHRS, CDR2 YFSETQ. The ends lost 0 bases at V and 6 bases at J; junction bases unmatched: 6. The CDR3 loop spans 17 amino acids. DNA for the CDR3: TGCGCCAGCAGCTTGGGGACTAGCGGGGGGCCCGCGGATACGCAGTATTTT. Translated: CASSLGTSGGPADTQYF.

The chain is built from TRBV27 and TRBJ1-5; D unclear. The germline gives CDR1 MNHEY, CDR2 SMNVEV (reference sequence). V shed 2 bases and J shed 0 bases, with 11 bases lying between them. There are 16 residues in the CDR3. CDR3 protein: CASSLASGRSNQPQHF. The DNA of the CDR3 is TGTGCCAGCAGTTTAGCGTCGGGCCGTAGCAATCAGCCCCAGCATTTT.

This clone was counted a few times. The CDR3 sequence: CASRLRGYSNQPQHF. The CDR3 DNA follows: TGTGCCAGCAGACTTCGGGGCTATAGCAATCAGCCCCAGCATTTT. The V call is TRBV27, the J call TRBJ1-5, with D possibly being TRBD1 (5 bases). The CDR3 loop spans 15 amino acids. Germline CDR1 reads MNHEY; CDR2 reads SMNVEV (reference sequence). V was pared by 6 bases and J by 0 bases, with 12 bases between.

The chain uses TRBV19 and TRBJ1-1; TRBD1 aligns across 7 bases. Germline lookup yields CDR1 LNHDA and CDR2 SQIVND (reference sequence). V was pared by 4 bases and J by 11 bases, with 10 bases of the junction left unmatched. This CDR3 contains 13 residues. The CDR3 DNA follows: TGTGCCAGTAGTAATCTGACAGGGCGTCGGGCTTTCTTT. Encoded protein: CASSNLTGRRAFF.

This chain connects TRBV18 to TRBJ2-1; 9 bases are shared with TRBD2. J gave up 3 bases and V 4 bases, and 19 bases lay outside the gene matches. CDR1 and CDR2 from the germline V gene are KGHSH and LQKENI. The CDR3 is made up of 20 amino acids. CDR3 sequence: CASSRPDGGGAGYLYNEQFF. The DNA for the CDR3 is TGTGCCAGCTCACGCCCAGATGGCGGGGGGGCCGGTTATCTCTACAATGAGCAGTTCTTC.

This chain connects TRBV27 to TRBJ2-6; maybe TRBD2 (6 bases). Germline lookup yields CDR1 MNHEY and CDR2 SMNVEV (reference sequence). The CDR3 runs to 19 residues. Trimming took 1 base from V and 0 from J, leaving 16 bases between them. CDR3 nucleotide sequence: TGTGCCAGCAGTTTATGGGGTAGGAGGGAAATCTCTGGGGCCAACGTCCTGACTTTC. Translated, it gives CASSLWGRREISGANVLTF.

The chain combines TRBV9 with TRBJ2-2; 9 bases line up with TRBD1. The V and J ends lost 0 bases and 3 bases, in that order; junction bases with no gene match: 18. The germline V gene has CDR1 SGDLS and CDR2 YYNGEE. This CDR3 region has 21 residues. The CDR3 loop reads CASSVETGTGLSSGDTGELFF. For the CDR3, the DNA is TGTGCCAGCAGCGTAGAGACCGGGACAGGGCTAAGTAGTGGGGACACCGGGGAGCTGTTTTTT.

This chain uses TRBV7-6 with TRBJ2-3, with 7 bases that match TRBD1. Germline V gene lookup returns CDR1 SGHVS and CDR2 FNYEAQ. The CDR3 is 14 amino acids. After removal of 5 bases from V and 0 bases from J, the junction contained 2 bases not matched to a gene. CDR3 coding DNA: TGTGCCAGCAGCGAGGGGGCAAGCACAGATACGCAGTATTTT. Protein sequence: CASSEGASTDTQYF.

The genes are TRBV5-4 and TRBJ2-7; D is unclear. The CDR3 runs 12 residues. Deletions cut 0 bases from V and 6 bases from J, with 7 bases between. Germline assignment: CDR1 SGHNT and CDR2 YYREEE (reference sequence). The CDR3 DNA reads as TGTGCCAGCAGCTTGGGGTCTTCCGAGCAGTACTTC. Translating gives CASSLGSSEQYF.

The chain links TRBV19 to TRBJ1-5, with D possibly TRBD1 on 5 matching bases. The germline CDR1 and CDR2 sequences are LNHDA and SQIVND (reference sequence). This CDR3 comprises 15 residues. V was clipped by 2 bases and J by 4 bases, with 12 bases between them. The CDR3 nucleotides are TGTGCCAGTAGTATAATGGGGGACCGTAATCAGCCCCAGCATTTT. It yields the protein CASSIMGDRNQPQHF.

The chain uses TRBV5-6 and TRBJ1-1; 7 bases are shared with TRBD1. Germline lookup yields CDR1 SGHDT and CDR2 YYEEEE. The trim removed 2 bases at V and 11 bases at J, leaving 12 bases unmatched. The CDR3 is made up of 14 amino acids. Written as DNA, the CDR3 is TGTGCCAGCAGCTTACGCACAGGGGCCCCGGGGGCTTTCTTT. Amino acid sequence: CASSLRTGAPGAFF.

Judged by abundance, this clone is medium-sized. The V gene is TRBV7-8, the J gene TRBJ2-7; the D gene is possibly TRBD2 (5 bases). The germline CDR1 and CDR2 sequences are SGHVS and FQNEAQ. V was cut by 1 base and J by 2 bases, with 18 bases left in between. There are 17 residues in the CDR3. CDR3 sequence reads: CASSLDGLRTVPYEQYF. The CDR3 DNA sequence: TGTGCCAGCAGCTTAGACGGTCTCCGGACTGTCCCCTACGAGCAGTACTTC.

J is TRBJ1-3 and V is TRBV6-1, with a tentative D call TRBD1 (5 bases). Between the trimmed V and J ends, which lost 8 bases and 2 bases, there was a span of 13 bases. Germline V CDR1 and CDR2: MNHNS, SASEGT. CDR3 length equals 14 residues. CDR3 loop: CASGHLEAGNTIYF. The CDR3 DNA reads TGTGCCAGCGGACACTTGGAAGCTGGAAACACCATATATTTT.

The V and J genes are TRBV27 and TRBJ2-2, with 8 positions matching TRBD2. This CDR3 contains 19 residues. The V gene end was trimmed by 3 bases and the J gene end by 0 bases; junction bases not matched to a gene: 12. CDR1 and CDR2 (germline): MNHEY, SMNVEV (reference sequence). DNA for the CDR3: TGTGCCAGCAGTTTTGCGGGAGGTTCAATTTCAGCGAACACCGGGGAGCTGTTTTTT. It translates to CASSFAGGSISANTGELFF.

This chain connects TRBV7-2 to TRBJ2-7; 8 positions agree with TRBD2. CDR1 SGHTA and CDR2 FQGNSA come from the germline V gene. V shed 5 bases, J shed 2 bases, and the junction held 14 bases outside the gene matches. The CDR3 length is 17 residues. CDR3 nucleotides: TGTGCCAGCAGCCCTTCGGGGGGGGACTATAGAACCTACGAGCAGTACTTC. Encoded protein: CASSPSGGDYRTYEQYF.

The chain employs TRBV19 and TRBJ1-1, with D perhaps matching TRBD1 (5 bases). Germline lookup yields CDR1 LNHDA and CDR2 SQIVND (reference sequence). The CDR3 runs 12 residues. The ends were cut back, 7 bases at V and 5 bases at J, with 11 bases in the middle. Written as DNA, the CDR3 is TGTGCCAGTATGGGGGGTTGGACTGAAGCTTTCTTT. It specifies CASMGGWTEAFF. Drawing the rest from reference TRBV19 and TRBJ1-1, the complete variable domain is DGGITQSPKYLFRKEGQNVTLSCEQNLNHDAMYWYRQDPGQGLRLIYYSQIVNDFQKGDIAEGYSVSREKKESFPLTVTSAQKNPTAFYLCASMGGWTEAFFGQGTRLTVV.

CDR3 in amino acids: CASSLGDGLYGYTF. CDR3 bases: TGTGCCAGCAGCTTAGGGGACGGATTATATGGCTACACCTTC. The chain uses TRBV7-3 and TRBJ1-2; a weak D match, TRBD1 (5 bases). The CDR3 has 14 amino acids. Germline-derived CDR1 and CDR2 are SGHTA and FQGTGA. V lost 2 bases to trimming and J lost 5 bases, with 12 bases between them.

The CDR3 DNA reads TGCGCCAGCAGTGAACCGGGACTAGCGGGGGGGCTCGGCGAGCAGTACTTC. It encodes CASSEPGLAGGLGEQYF. This chain uses TRBV10-2 with TRBJ2-7, with TRBD2 matching 16 bases. Trimming took 3 bases from V and 6 from J; bases not matched to a gene: 8. This CDR3 has 17 amino acids. CDR1 is WSHSY, CDR2 SAAADI, per germline.

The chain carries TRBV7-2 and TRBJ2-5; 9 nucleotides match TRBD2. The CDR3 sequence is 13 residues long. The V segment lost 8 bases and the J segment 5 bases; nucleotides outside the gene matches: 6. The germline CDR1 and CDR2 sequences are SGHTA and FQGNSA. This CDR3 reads CASWAGGEETQYF. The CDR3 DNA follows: TGTGCCAGCTGGGCGGGGGGGGAGGAGACCCAGTACTTC.

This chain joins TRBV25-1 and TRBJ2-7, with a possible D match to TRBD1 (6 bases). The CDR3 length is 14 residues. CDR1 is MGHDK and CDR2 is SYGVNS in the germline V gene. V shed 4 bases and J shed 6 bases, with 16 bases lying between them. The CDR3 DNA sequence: TGTGCCAGCAGTGCTCCCGGGACAAGCTCCGAGCAGTACTTC. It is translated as CASSAPGTSSEQYF.

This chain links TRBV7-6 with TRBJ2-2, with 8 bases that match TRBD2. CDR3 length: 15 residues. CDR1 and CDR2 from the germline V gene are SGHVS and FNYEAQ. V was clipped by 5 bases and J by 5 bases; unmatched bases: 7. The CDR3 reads CASSASGGRTGELFF. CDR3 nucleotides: TGTGCCAGCAGCGCCAGCGGGGGTCGGACCGGGGAGCTGTTTTTT. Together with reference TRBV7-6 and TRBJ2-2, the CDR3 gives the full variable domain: GAGVSQSPRYKVTKRGQDVALRCDPISGHVSLYWYRQALGQGPEFLTYFNYEAQQDKSGLPNDRFSAERPEGSISTLTIQRTEQRDSAMYRCASSASGGRTGELFFGEGSRLTVL.

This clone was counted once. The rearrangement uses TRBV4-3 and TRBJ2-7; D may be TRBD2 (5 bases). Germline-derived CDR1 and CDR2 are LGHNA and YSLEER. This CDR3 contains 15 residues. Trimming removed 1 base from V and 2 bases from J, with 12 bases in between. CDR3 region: CASSQGRQLTYEQYF. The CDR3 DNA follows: TGCGCCAGCAGCCAAGGGAGGCAGCTTACCTACGAGCAGTACTTC.

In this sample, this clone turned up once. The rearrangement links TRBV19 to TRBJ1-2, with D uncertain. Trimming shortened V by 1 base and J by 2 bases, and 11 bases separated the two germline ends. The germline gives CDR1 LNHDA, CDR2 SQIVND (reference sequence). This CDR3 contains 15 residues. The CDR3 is CASSIVGELNYGYTF. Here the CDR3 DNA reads TGTGCCAGTAGTATAGTTGGGGAACTAAACTATGGCTACACCTTC.

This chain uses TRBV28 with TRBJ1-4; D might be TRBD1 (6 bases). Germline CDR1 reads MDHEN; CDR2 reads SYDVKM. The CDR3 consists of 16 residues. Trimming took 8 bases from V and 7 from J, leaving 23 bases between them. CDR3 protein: CASDSRFQGPGEKLFF. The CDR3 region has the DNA TGTGCCAGCGATTCCCGCTTTCAGGGGCCAGGTGAAAAACTGTTTTTT.

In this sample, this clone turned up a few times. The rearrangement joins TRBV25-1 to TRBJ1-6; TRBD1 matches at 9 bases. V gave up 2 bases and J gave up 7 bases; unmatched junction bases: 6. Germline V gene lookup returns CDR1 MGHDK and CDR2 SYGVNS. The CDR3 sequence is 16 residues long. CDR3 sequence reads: CASSELQGAGNSPLHF. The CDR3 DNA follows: TGTGCCAGCAGTGAACTACAGGGGGCAGGGAATTCACCCCTCCACTTT.

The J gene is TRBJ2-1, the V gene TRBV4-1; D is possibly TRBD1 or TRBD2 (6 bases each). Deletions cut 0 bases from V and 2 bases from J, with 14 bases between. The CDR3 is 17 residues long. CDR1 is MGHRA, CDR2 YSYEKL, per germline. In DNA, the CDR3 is TGCGCCAGCAGCCAAGACGAACAGAGGGGGGCCTACAATGAGCAGTTCTTC. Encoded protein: CASSQDEQRGAYNEQFF.